This TCR beta chain was recorded in a study of T cells in Graves' hyperthyroidism and ophthalmopathy (dated by TCRdb to about 2019). Context from the whole study: Peripheral blood was sampled at the time of initial diagnosis, prior to any treatment. In more than five Graves' hyperthyroidism patients, the study also compared T-cell repertoires from thyroid tissue with T-cell repertoires from blood. The paper describes TCR Vbeta CDR3 sequencing of some 130 peripheral blood samples, made up of 43 ophthalmopathy patients, around 78 hyperthyroidism patients and 17 progressor patients. After blood sampling, hyperthyroidism patients were treated with methimazole at a starting dose of 30 mg daily, and ophthalmopathy patients were treated with high-dose intravenous methylprednisolone. The 100 or so discovery patients were divided at random into training and test sets in a 7:3 ratio. To identify distinguishing TCR V-J signatures, a discovery cohort of 95 to 100 patients was used, comprising 43 with Graves' ophthalmopathy and approximately 57 with stable Graves' hyperthyroidism. Whether ophthalmopathy could be predicted prospectively was tested in an independent validation cohort made up of approximately 19 hyperthyroidism patients plus 17 patients who later progressed to ophthalmopathy.

The TCR beta CDR3 regions were amplified from the RNA transcripts. The first round of RT-PCR for the TCR CDR3 was performed with the HTBI primer set and the Qiagen OneStep RT-PCR kit. A second multiplex PCR round built the libraries, followed by size selection and purification. Paired-end sequencing of the libraries was performed with 100 bp reads on an Illumina HiSeq2000. Per the source publication's procedure: SOAPnuke was used to process the raw data, throwing out any read that contained adapters or uncalled bases, had a mean Phred below 15, or lacked an exact constant-primer or identifier match. COPE v1.2.5 was used to merge high-quality paired reads, and clonotypes were defined as unique nucleotide sequences. MiTCR v1.1 was used to align clonotypes to the IMGT TRBV, TRBD and TRBJ reference segments. Only V-J combinations with frequency above 0.0001, covering about 99% of repertoires, were analysed. A TCS score was defined as the ratio between F50 (clonal expansion) and ExV (chaos), using BLOSUM62-based TCRdist between CDR3 peptides within each V-J. Welch's t-statistics and random forest reduced around 520 V-J features to about 13, which were used in a naive Bayes classifier (R e1071). Starting from the raw public reads, TCRdb applied fastp trimming at Q25, assembled clones with MiXCR and retained in-frame beta chains. Rows with a matching CDR3 protein are joined into one entry that keeps the most common DNA and genes. V and J calls and clone size were set by TCRdb, not the authors. The table for this sample lists 450,000 to 650,000 distinct CDR3 sequences; 17% of them were counted only once. The ten largest clones add up to approximately 18% of the sample.

Study-level results and caveats: Blood samples also contained most of the expanded thyroid clonotypes (frequency above 0.001), which suggests that blood repertoires may reflect thyroid immune responses. Sample size was not statistically predetermined, and investigators were not blinded to group allocation. During validation, the model predicted progression to ophthalmopathy a median of approximately six months ahead of onset, with approximately 71% sensitivity and 72.22% specificity. A 13 V-J signature model separated ophthalmopathy from stable hyperthyroidism, with nearly 90% sensitivity and 81.08% specificity in cross-validation and 80%/75% in testing.

In the ophthalmopathy patients, disease was moderately to severely active, with a Clinical Activity Score of 3 or more, a NOSPECS grade of 4 or more, and a duration of less than 3 months. Any patient with an uncontrolled infection, another autoimmune disease, pregnancy or lactation was excluded. Diagnoses relied on clinical symptoms, serum thyroxine and TRAb, thyroid ultrasound and orbital computed tomography. PBMCs were separated from approximately 10 ml of fresh peripheral blood using Ficoll-Paque density gradient centrifugation. Total RNA was extracted with Trizol reagent, and quality was checked on an Agilent 2100 Bioanalyzer. Its CDR3 holds 15 amino acids, cysteine through phenylalanine. Only the CDR3 part of the read is kept: 45 bases, read in frame from the first base. CDR1 and CDR2, per the germline V gene, are KGHDR and SFDVKD. V is reduced by 3 bases and J by 4 bases, leaving a spacing of 13 bases between them.

This clonotype came up a few times. Its antigen is unknown. This may be a read error, as it is one base from a much larger clone. The rearrangement combines TRBV24-1 with TRBJ2-3; the D gene identity is not certain. This receptor was obtained from a young woman with Graves' ophthalmopathy. Specimen: blood. This receptor has the CDR3 CATSDRTAESDTQYF. The nucleotide sequence reads TGTGCCACCAGTGATCGAACCGCAGAGTCAGATACGCAGTATTTT.